Below are 29 T cell receptor beta chains sequenced from a single sample in a study of T cell responses to AZD1222 COVID-19 vaccine. Using immunoSEQ multiplex PCR, the repertoire was profiled, and TCRdb retains in-frame clones only, with some absent. Among 120,000 or so clones, about 89% were seen once, and the ten largest hold 6.5% to 7.5%. This specimen consisted of peripheral blood, obtained 28 days after the second AZD1222 dose. The receptors originated from an adult who received the AZD1222 COVID-19 vaccine.

V is TRBV10-3 and J is TRBJ1-1, with D uncertain. CDR3 length equals 12 residues. Germline V lookup: CDR1 ENHRY, CDR2 SYGVKD. Trimming stripped 11 bases from V and 1 base from J, with 11 bases between. The CDR3 nucleotides read TGTGCCTCCGCCTCCGGGAACACTGAAGCTTTCTTT. This codes for CASASGNTEAFF.

The chain couples TRBV23-1 to TRBJ1-1; D call uncertain. TRBV23-1 is given ORF status, its function remaining uncertain. The CDR3 length is 14 residues. V lost 2 bases and J 1 base, leaving 8 bases between the germline ends. The CDR3 protein is CASSQKGSNTEAFF. As DNA, the CDR3 is TGCGCCAGCAGTCAAAAGGGATCGAACACTGAAGCTTTCTTT.

The chain has TRBV30 and TRBJ1-6; D gene ambiguous. The V end was cut by 0 bases, the J end by 0 bases, with 6 bases between. The CDR3 runs 15 residues. Per the germline V gene, CDR1 is GTSNPN and CDR2 is SVGIG (reference sequence). The CDR3 DNA follows: TGTGCCTGGAGTGTTCCGGGCTCCTATAATTCACCCCTCCACTTT. Translated: CAWSVPGSYNSPLHF. The entire variable domain, with the rest obtained from reference TRBV30 and TRBJ1-6, is as follows: SQTIHQWPATLVQPVGSPLSLECTVEGTSNPNLYWYRQAAGRGLQLLFYSVGIGQISSEVPQNLSASRPQDRQFILSSKKLLLSDSGFYLCAWSVPGSYNSPLHFGNGTRLTVT.

The chain couples TRBV28 to TRBJ1-4; D gene ambiguous. Germline lookup yields CDR1 MDHEN and CDR2 SYDVKM. Trimming removed 5 bases from V and 6 bases from J, with 16 bases in between. This CDR3 is 15 amino acids long. CDR3 protein: CASSAPGFSYEKLFF. The CDR3 bases are TGTGCCAGCAGTGCGCCAGGTTTTTCTTATGAAAAACTGTTTTTT.

The chain couples TRBV5-1 to TRBJ2-3; D is possibly TRBD1 or TRBD2 (5 bases each). The length of the CDR3 is 14 residues. Trimming shortened V by 0 bases and J by 2 bases, and 7 bases separated the two germline ends. Germline V gene data show CDR1 as SGHRS and CDR2 as YFSETQ. The CDR3 here is CASSLAGATDTQYF. The CDR3 coding sequence is TGCGCCAGCAGCTTGGCCGGGGCCACAGATACGCAGTATTTT.

The chain is built from TRBV5-8 and TRBJ2-1, with TRBD2 matching over 7 bases. The germline V gene encodes CDR1 SGHTS and CDR2 YDEGEE. The CDR3 length is 15 residues. Trimming at V came to 4 bases and at J to 9 bases, leaving 13 bases not matched to a gene. The chain's CDR3 is CASSRDYDFGGEQFF. The CDR3 DNA follows: TGTGCCAGCAGCCGGGACTACGACTTTGGGGGTGAGCAGTTCTTC.

CDR3 in amino acids: CASSDSRTGPNSPLHF. DNA for the CDR3: TGTGCCAGCAGCGATTCCAGGACAGGCCCCAATTCACCCCTCCACTTT. The chain employs TRBV9 and TRBJ1-6; 7 nucleotides agree with TRBD1. Trimming took 3 bases from V and 7 from J; bases not matched to a gene: 10. CDR3 length: 16 residues. Looked up from germline, CDR1 is SGDLS and CDR2 is YYNGEE.

The J gene is TRBJ2-5, the V gene TRBV4-1; 13 bases align to TRBD2. The germline gives CDR1 MGHRA, CDR2 YSYEKL. The CDR3 runs to 16 residues. V shed 4 bases and J 2 bases; nucleotides not matched to a gene: 4. CDR3 sequence: CASSRTTSGGQETQYF. CDR3 nucleotide sequence: TGCGCCAGCAGCCGAACGACTAGCGGGGGGCAAGAGACCCAGTACTTC.

The V and J genes are TRBV18 and TRBJ1-6, with TRBD1 matching 7 bases. Germline V CDR1 and CDR2: KGHSH, LQKENI. V dropped 4 bases and J dropped 6; count of bases not matched to a gene: 3. The length of the CDR3 is 14 residues. The CDR3 here is CASSQGQTNSPLHF. In nucleotides, the CDR3 is TGTGCCAGCTCACAGGGACAGACTAATTCACCCCTCCACTTT.

This chain uses TRBV19 with TRBJ2-7; 8 nucleotides match TRBD1. J lost 7 bases, V lost 5 bases, and 7 bases had no gene match. The CDR3 loop spans 13 amino acids. Germline V CDR1 and CDR2: LNHDA, SQIVND (reference sequence). CDR3 amino acids: CASSSTGGREQYF. The CDR3 DNA sequence: TGTGCCAGTAGTTCCACAGGGGGACGGGAGCAGTACTTC. The full variable domain, completed using reference TRBV19 and TRBJ2-7, is DGGITQSPKYLFRKEGQNVTLSCEQNLNHDAMYWYRQDPGQGLRLIYYSQIVNDFQKGDIAEGYSVSREKKESFPLTVTSAQKNPTAFYLCASSSTGGREQYFGPGTRLTVT.

J is TRBJ2-5 and V is TRBV12-5, with TRBD1 matching 9 bases. With V trimmed by 6 bases and J by 4 bases, 9 bases remained unmatched. From germline, CDR1 is LGHNT and CDR2 FRNRAP. The CDR3 covers 15 residues. The CDR3 DNA reads as TGTGCTAGTGGCCCGTCGGGACAGGGTCGAGAGACCCAGTACTTC. It specifies CASGPSGQGRETQYF. Drawing the rest from reference TRBV12-5 and TRBJ2-5, the complete variable domain is DARVTQTPRHKVTEMGQEVTMRCQPILGHNTVFWYRQTMMQGLELLAYFRNRAPLDDSGMPKDRFSAEMPDATLATLKIQPSEPRDSAVYFCASGPSGQGRETQYFGPGTRLLVL.

The chain links TRBV28 to TRBJ1-1; D perhaps matches TRBD1 (5 bases). The CDR3 contains 15 residues. CDR1 MDHEN and CDR2 SYDVKM come from the germline V gene. Trimming removed 1 base at V and 2 bases at J, with 11 bases between. CDR3 sequence (DNA): TGTGCCAGCAGTTTATCCAACAGGAAAAACACTGAAGCTTTCTTT. It translates to CASSLSNRKNTEAFF.

This rearrangement joins TRBV7-9 to TRBJ2-1; unclear D gene. The CDR3 sequence is 16 residues long. CDR1 and CDR2 (germline): SEHNR, FQNEAQ (reference sequence). The germline V and J ends were trimmed by 4 bases and 8 bases, with 21 bases remaining between them. This CDR3 reads CASSSRLRLNSDEQFF. The CDR3 DNA sequence: TGTGCCAGCAGCTCCCGACTGCGGCTGAACTCAGATGAGCAGTTCTTC.

The rearrangement joins TRBV3-1 (or the pseudogene TRBV3-2) to TRBJ1-1; the D is unclear. CDR3 size: 13 residues. The germline CDR1 and CDR2 sequences are LGHDT and YNNKEL (reference sequence). The V end lost 4 bases, the J end lost 11 bases, and 17 bases lay between the germline ends. CDR3 DNA: TGTGCCAGCAGCCGCAGCCCGGCCCCGAAGGCTTTCTTT. Protein sequence: CASSRSPAPKAFF.

The chain combines TRBV2 with TRBJ1-6, with a weak D call TRBD1 (5 bases). Germline CDR1 is SNHLY and CDR2 is FYNNEI. The CDR3 covers 17 residues. Trimming removed 6 bases from V and 0 bases from J, with 15 bases in between. The CDR3 is CASSPGPMSSYNSPLHF. CDR3 sequence (DNA): TGTGCCAGCAGCCCGGGACCGATGAGCTCCTATAATTCACCCCTCCACTTT.

The V call is TRBV7-8, the J call TRBJ2-3; TRBD2 matches 8 bases. Germline V lookup: CDR1 SGHVS, CDR2 FQNEAQ. The CDR3 has 16 amino acids. The V segment lost 1 base and the J segment 0 bases; nucleotides outside the gene matches: 3. The CDR3 loop reads CASSLGVAGSTDTQYF. DNA of the CDR3: TGTGCCAGCAGCTTAGGAGTAGCGGGGAGCACAGATACGCAGTATTTT.

The rearrangement links TRBV24-1 to TRBJ1-2; D uncertain. With 8 bases removed from V and 1 base from J, the gap between germline ends came to 34 bases. This CDR3 is built from 21 residues. CDR1 is KGHDR and CDR2 is SFDVKD in the germline V gene. CDR3 coding DNA: TGTGCCACCACTACTGATCCCCCACCAGGATGGAGGGATCCTTATAACTATGGCTACACCTTC. Translation: CATTTDPPPGWRDPYNYGYTF.

V is TRBV21-1 and J is TRBJ2-1. TRBV21-1 is a known pseudogene. The CDR3 loop spans 17 amino acids. The CDR3, as DNA: TGTGCCAGCAGCAAATTACTGGGACGGACGGAATACAATGAGCAGTTCTTC. Its protein product is CASSKLLGRTEYNEQFF.

The chain joins TRBV4-1 to TRBJ2-7; TRBD2 might be the D (6 bases). Germline V gene data show CDR1 as MGHRA and CDR2 as YSYEKL. This CDR3 contains 16 residues. The V and J ends lost 0 bases and 0 bases respectively, with 12 bases between them. The CDR3 is CASSQERDAGSYEQYF. In DNA, the CDR3 is TGCGCCAGCAGCCAAGAGCGGGACGCCGGCTCCTACGAGCAGTACTTC.

V is TRBV6-6 and J is TRBJ2-2; D is perhaps TRBD1 (6 bases). Trimming cost V 2 bases and J 4 bases, with 11 bases left between them. The germline V gene encodes CDR1 MNHNY and CDR2 SVGAGI (reference sequence). The length of the CDR3 is 15 residues. The CDR3 loop reads CASSYGGHITGELFF. The CDR3 nucleotides are TGTGCCAGCAGTTACGGGGGACATATCACCGGGGAGCTGTTTTTT.

The CDR3 protein is CASTLGLYSNQPQHF. The CDR3 DNA sequence: TGTGCCAGCACTCTGGGTCTGTATAGCAATCAGCCCCAGCATTTT. The V gene is TRBV28, the J gene TRBJ1-5; D uncertain. V lost 7 bases and J lost 0, with 13 bases in between. The germline V gene encodes CDR1 MDHEN and CDR2 SYDVKM. The CDR3 loop spans 15 amino acids. Supplemented by reference TRBV28 and TRBJ1-5, the full variable domain reads DVKVTQSSRYLVKRTGEKVFLECVQDMDHENMFWYRQDPGLGLRLIYFSYDVKMKEKGDIPEGYSVSREKKERFSLILESASTNQTSMYLCASTLGLYSNQPQHFGDGTRLSIL.

The chain recombines TRBV7-9 with TRBJ1-1; D remains unclear. Germline CDR1 SEHNR, CDR2 FQNEAQ (reference sequence). Trimming left V 5 bases short and J 4 bases short, with 8 bases between. CDR3 size: 12 residues. The CDR3 here is CASSLWATEAFF. DNA for the CDR3: TGTGCCAGCAGCCTCTGGGCCACTGAAGCTTTCTTT. Complete variable domain (other parts from reference TRBV7-9 and TRBJ1-1): DTGVSQNPRHKITKRGQNVTFRCDPISEHNRLYWYRQTLGQGPEFLTYFQNEAQLEKSRLLSDRFSAERPKGSFSTLEIQRTEQGDSAMYLCASSLWATEAFFGQGTRLTVV.

DNA for the CDR3: TGCGCCAGCAGCTTGGGACCTACCGGGGCCAACGTCCTGACTTTC. It yields the protein CASSLGPTGANVLTF. The chain has TRBV5-1 and TRBJ2-6; D unclear. This CDR3 has 15 amino acids. Trimming pared 0 bases from V and 4 bases from J, leaving 8 bases between. The germline gives CDR1 SGHRS, CDR2 YFSETQ. The full variable domain, rest sourced from reference TRBV5-1 and TRBJ2-6, is KAGVTQTPRYLIKTRGQQVTLSCSPISGHRSVSWYQQTPGQGLQFLFEYFSETQRNKGNFPGRFSGRQFSNSRSEMNVSTLELGDSALYLCASSLGPTGANVLTFGAGSRLTVL.

The J gene is TRBJ1-5, the V gene TRBV6-5; the D is unclear. The V and J ends lost 6 bases and 3 bases respectively, with 12 bases between them. In germline, CDR1 is MNHEY, CDR2 SVGAGI. This CDR3 has 14 amino acids. CDR3: CASRDGRTNQPQHF. The CDR3 bases are TGTGCCAGCAGGGACGGCAGGACCAATCAGCCCCAGCATTTT.

V and J are TRBV7-2 and TRBJ1-2, with TRBD1 matching 10 bases. CDR1 and CDR2 from the germline V gene are SGHTA and FQGNSA. J lost 5 bases, V lost 7 bases, and 7 bases had no gene match. The CDR3 has 14 amino acids. The CDR3 sequence: CASTGQGGRYGYTF. CDR3 nucleotides: TGTGCCAGCACCGGACAGGGGGGAAGGTATGGCTACACCTTC.

V is TRBV27 and J is TRBJ2-1, with D perhaps TRBD1 (6 bases). Germline V gene data show CDR1 as MNHEY and CDR2 as SMNVEV (reference sequence). The V gene lost 5 bases and the J gene lost 1 base, with 12 bases spanning the gap. The CDR3 is 15 residues long. The CDR3 nucleotides read TGTGCCAGCAGTCGGTGGGGGCAATCCTACAATGAGCAGTTCTTC. Residues: CASSRWGQSYNEQFF.

The chain recombines TRBV19 with TRBJ1-1; D remains ambiguous. The CDR3 length is 12 residues. The V end was cut by 8 bases, the J end by 2 bases, with 9 bases between. In germline, CDR1 is LNHDA, CDR2 SQIVND (reference sequence). The CDR3 DNA is TGTGCCAGTGCCCGGTCTAACACTGAAGCTTTCTTT. Translation: CASARSNTEAFF.

The rearrangement joins TRBV1 to TRBJ2-2; the D segment call TRBD2 is taken from the table without a DNA check. TRBV1 is given as a pseudogene. This CDR3 is built from 16 residues. Here the CDR3 reads CTSSQTGTTNTGELFF. DNA for the CDR3: TGCACCAGCAGCCAAACCGGGACTACCAACACCGGGGAGCTGTTTTTT.

This rearrangement joins TRBV5-1 to TRBJ2-1; D not certain. CDR3 length equals 16 residues. V lost 5 bases and J lost 4, with 19 bases in between. From germline, CDR1 is SGHRS and CDR2 YFSETQ. The CDR3 protein is CASSHQAGALYNEQFF. CDR3 bases: TGCGCCAGCAGTCATCAGGCAGGAGCGCTTTACAATGAGCAGTTCTTC.